The 4 T cell receptor beta chains given below trace back to one sample, sequenced in a study of regulatory T cells in long-lasting Graves disease. Building the TCR beta libraries relied on iRepertoire HTBI primers, and CDR3 regions underwent Arm-PCR. TCRdb re-derived calls from the multiplex PCR reads in MiXCR, one entry per CDR3 protein. The repertoire consists of about 470,000 distinct CDR3 sequences, with just under 15% occurring once and the leading ten covering approximately 16%. Time point meaning: newly diagnosed GD, antithyroid drugs for less than 3 months. Preparation of the TCR library used RNA extracted from PBMCs. These same data were also listed under a study on T cells in Graves' hyperthyroidism and ophthalmopathy.

Sequences were derived from peripheral blood mononuclear cells (PBMCs), sampled at new diagnosis, from a patient treated with antithyroid drugs. The source of these receptors is a woman under 40 with Graves disease.

The J gene is TRBJ2-2, the V gene TRBV11-2, with D possibly being TRBD2 (6 bases). Deletions cut 5 bases from V and 3 bases from J, with 16 bases between. The CDR3 extends over 16 amino acids. Germline CDR1 SGHAT, CDR2 FQNNGV. The CDR3 nucleotides are TGTGCCAGCAGCCATCGGGACTCAGTACACACCGGGGAGCTGTTTTTT. Translation gives CASSHRDSVHTGELFF.

This clonotype has a count of ten or more. The rearrangement links TRBV12-3 or TRBV12-4 to TRBJ1-1, with D possibly TRBD1 on 6 matching bases. The CDR3 spans 14 residues. V gave up 3 bases and J gave up 2 bases, with 10 bases separating them. DNA for the CDR3: TGTGCCAGCAGTTTCGGGGGCTTCAACACTGAAGCTTTCTTT. It specifies CASSFGGFNTEAFF.

This clonotype was picked up a small number of times. The J gene is TRBJ1-6, the V gene TRBV28; unclear D gene. This CDR3 is 13 amino acids long. The ends were cut back, 8 bases at V and 0 bases at J, with 5 bases in the middle. Germline CDR1 MDHEN, CDR2 SYDVKM. In nucleotides, the CDR3 is TGTGCCAGCTTGCCCTCCTATAATTCACCCCTCCACTTT. It yields the protein CASLPSYNSPLHF.

CDR3 in DNA: TGCAGTGCACCTAGCGGGAGAGTGGGCGGGGAGCTGTTTTTT. This codes for CSAPSGRVGGELFF. The chain joins TRBV20-1 to TRBJ2-2; 10 nucleotides agree with TRBD2. CDR3 length equals 14 residues. V lost 6 bases, J lost 7 bases, and 8 bases stayed unmatched. Germline V gene data show CDR1 as DFQATT and CDR2 as SNEGSKA (reference sequence).